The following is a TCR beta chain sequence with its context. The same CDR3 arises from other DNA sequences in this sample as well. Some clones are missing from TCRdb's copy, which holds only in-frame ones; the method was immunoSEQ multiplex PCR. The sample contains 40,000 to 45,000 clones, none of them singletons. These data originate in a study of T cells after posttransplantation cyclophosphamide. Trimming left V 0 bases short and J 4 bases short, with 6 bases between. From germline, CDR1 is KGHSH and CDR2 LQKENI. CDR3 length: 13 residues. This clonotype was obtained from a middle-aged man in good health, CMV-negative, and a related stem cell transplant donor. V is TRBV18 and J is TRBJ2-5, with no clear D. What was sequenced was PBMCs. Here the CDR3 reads CASSPPTRETQYF. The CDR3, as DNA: TGTGCCAGCTCACCACCAACCAGAGAGACCCAGTACTTC. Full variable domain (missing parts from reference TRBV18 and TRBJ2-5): NAGVMQNPRHLVRRRGQEARLRCSPMKGHSHVYWYRQLPEEGLKFMVYLQKENIIDESGMPKERFSAEFPKEGPSILRIQQVVRGDSAAYFCASSPPTRETQYFGPGTRLLVL.